This TCR beta chain was sequenced during a study of PD-L1 blockade in urothelial cancer. Study at large: The patients had undergone anywhere from 0 to 3 prior chemotherapy regimens. The median T cell count in blood samples was roughly 140,000. General study results and limits: Patients who had durable benefit saw their tumor-associated blood clones expand more at 3 weeks.

V was pared by 0 bases and J by 5 bases, with 8 bases between. The CDR3 loop spans 13 amino acids. The germline gives CDR1 SGHRS, CDR2 YFSETQ. Produced via immunoSEQ multiplex PCR; TCRdb's table is partial and in-frame only. The table records tens of thousands of clones, roughly 80% of them present only once. As regards this clone: The antigen is undetermined.

Patients suffered from locally advanced or metastatic urothelial carcinoma. Sequencing was performed on PBMCs, taken around atezolizumab (anti-PD-L1) treatment. The chain combines TRBV5-1 with TRBJ1-1; TRBD1 is a possible D gene (5 bases). The TCR originated in a man aged 70-80 years with urothelial cancer. CDR3 bases: TGCGCCAGCAGCTTGGGTCGGGGGACTGAAGCTTTCTTT. It codes for CASSLGRGTEAFF.